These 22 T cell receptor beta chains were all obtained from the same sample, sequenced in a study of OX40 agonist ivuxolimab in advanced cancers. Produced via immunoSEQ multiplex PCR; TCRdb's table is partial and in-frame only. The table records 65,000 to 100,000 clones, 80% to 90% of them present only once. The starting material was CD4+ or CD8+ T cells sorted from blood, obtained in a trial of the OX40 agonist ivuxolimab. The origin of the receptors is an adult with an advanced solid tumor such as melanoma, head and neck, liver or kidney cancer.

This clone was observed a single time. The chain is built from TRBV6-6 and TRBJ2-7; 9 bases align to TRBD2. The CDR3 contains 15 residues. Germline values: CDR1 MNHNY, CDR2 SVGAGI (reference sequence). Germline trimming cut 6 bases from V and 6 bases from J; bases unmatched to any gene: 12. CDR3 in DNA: TGTGCCAGCAGGAGGGTAGCGGGAGCGGTCGGCGAGCAGTACTTC. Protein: CASRRVAGAVGEQYF.

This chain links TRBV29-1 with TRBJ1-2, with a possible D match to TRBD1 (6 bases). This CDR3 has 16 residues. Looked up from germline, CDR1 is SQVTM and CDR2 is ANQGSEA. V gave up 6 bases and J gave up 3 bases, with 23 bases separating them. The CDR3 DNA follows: TGCAGCGTGTCGGATATACAGGGAGGCCAATACTATGGCTACACCTTC. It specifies CSVSDIQGGQYYGYTF.

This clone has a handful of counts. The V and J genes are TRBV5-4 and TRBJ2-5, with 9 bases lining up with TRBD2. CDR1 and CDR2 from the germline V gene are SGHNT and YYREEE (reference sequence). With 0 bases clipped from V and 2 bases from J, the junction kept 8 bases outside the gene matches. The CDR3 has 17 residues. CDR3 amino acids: CASSLAGSGSSQETQYF. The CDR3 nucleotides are TGTGCCAGCAGCTTGGCCGGTAGCGGGAGCTCTCAAGAGACCCAGTACTTC. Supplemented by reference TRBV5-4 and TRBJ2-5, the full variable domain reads ETGVTQSPTHLIKTRGQQVTLRCSSQSGHNTVSWYQQALGQGPQFIFQYYREEENGRGNFPPRFSGLQFPNYSSELNVNALELDDSALYLCASSLAGSGSSQETQYFGPGTRLLVL.

The CDR3 sequence is CASSPGQGGPDTQYF. CDR3 DNA: TGTGCCAGCAGTCCGGGACAGGGGGGCCCAGATACGCAGTATTTT. The J gene is TRBJ2-3, the V gene TRBV6-5; 11 bases are a match to TRBD1. CDR3 size: 15 residues. V gave up 5 bases and J gave up 4 bases; unmatched junction bases: 5. Germline V gene lookup returns CDR1 MNHEY and CDR2 SVGAGI.

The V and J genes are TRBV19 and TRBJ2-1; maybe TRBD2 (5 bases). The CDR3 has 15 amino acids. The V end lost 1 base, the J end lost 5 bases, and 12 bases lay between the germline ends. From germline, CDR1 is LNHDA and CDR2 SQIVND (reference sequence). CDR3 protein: CASSIANSGNNEQFF. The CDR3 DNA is TGTGCCAGTAGTATAGCAAACAGCGGTAACAATGAGCAGTTCTTC.

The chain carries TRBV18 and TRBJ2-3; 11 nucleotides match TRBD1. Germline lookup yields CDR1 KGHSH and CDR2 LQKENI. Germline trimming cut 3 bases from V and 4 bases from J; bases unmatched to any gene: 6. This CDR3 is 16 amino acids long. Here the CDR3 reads CASSPPGQGVSDTQYF. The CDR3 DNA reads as TGTGCCAGCTCACCTCCGGGACAGGGGGTGTCAGATACGCAGTATTTT.

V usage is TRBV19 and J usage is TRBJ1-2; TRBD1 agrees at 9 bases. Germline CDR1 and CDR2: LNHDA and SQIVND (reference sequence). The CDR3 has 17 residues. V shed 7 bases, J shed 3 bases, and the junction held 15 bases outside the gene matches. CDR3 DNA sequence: TGTGCCAGTAACCCTACCCCGGGACAGGGATCCGACTATGGCTACACCTTC. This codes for CASNPTPGQGSDYGYTF. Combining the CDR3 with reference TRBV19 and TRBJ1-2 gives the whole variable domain DGGITQSPKYLFRKEGQNVTLSCEQNLNHDAMYWYRQDPGQGLRLIYYSQIVNDFQKGDIAEGYSVSREKKESFPLTVTSAQKNPTAFYLCASNPTPGQGSDYGYTFGSGTRLTVV.

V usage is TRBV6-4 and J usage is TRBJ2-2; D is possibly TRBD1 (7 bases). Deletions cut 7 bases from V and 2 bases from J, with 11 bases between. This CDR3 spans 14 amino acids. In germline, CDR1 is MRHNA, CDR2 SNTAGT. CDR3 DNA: TGTGCCAGCACGCGGGACAGAAACACCGGGGAGCTGTTTTTT. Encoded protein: CASTRDRNTGELFF.

This CDR3 reads CASRAAPGGDTQYF. CDR3 bases: TGTGCCAGCAGAGCCGCTCCGGGGGGGGATACGCAGTATTTT. The chain employs TRBV6-4 and TRBJ2-3; 8 bases line up with TRBD2. Per the germline V gene, CDR1 is MRHNA and CDR2 is SNTAGT. This CDR3 is 14 amino acids long. V shed 6 bases and J 6 bases; nucleotides not matched to a gene: 8.

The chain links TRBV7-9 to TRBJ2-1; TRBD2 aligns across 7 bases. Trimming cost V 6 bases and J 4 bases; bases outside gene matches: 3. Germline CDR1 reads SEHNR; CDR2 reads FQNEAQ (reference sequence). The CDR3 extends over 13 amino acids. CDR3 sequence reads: CASRRGEYNEQFF. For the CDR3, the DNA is TGTGCCAGCAGACGGGGGGAATACAATGAGCAGTTCTTC.

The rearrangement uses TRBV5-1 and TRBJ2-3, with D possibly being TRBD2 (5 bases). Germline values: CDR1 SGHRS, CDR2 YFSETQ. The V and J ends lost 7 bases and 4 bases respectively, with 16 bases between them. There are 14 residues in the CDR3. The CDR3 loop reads CASGVGPGADTQYF. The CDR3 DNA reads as TGCGCCAGCGGAGTTGGTCCCGGGGCAGATACGCAGTATTTT.

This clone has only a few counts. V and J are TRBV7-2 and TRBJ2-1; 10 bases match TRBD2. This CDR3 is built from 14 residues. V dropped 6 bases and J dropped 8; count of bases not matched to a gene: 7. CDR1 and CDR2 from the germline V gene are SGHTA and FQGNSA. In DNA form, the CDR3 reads TGTGCCAGCAGTCCCAGCGGGAGGGGGTATGAGCAGTTCTTC. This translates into CASSPSGRGYEQFF.

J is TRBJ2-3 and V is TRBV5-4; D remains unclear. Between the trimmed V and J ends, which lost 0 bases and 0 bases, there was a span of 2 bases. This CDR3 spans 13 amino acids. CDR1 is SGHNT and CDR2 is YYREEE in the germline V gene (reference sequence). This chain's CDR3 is CASSLASTDTQYF. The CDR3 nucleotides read TGTGCCAGCAGCTTGGCGAGCACAGATACGCAGTATTTT.

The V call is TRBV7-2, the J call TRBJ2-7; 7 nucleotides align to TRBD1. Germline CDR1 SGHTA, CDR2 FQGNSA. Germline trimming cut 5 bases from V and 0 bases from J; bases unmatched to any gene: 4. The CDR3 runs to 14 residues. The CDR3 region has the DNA TGTGCCAGCAGCCCCAGGGGGACCTCCTACGAGCAGTACTTC. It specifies CASSPRGTSYEQYF.

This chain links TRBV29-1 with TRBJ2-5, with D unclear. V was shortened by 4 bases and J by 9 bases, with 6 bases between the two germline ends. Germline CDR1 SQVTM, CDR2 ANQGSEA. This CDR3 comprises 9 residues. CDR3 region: CSVGKAQYF. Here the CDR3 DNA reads TGCAGCGTTGGTAAGGCCCAGTACTTC.

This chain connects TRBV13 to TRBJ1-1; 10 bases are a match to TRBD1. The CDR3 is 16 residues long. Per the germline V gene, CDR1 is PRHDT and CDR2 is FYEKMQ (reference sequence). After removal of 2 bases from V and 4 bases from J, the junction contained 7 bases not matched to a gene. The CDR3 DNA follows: TGTGCCAGCAGCTTACTGGACAGGGGGGTTTTCACTGAAGCTTTCTTT. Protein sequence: CASSLLDRGVFTEAFF.

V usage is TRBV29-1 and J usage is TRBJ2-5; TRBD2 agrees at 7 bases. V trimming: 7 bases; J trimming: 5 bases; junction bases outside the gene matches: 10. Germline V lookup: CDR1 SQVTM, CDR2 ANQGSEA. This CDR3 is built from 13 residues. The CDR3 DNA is TGCAGCGGATTGGGGGTCGGGGGGGAGACCCAGTACTTC. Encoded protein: CSGLGVGGETQYF.

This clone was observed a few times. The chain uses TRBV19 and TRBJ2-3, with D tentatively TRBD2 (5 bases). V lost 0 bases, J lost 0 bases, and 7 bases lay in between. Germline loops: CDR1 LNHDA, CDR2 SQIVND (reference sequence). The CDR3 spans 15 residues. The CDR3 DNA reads TGTGCCAGTAGTATAGAGGGCGGGAGCACAGATACGCAGTATTTT. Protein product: CASSIEGGSTDTQYF. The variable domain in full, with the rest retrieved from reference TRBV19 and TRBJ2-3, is DGGITQSPKYLFRKEGQNVTLSCEQNLNHDAMYWYRQDPGQGLRLIYYSQIVNDFQKGDIAEGYSVSREKKESFPLTVTSAQKNPTAFYLCASSIEGGSTDTQYFGPGTRLTVL.

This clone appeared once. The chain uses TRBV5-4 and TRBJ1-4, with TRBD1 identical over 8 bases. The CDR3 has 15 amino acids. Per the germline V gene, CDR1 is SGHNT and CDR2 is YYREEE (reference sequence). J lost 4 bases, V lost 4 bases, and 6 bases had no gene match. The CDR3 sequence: CASSAWTGSNEKLFF. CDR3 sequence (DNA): TGTGCCAGCAGCGCCTGGACAGGGAGTAATGAAAAACTGTTTTTT.

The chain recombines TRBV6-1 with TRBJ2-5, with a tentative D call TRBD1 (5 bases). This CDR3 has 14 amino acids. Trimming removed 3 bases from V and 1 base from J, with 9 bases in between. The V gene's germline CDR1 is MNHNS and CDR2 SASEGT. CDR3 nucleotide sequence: TGTGCCAGCAGTGATAGACAGCTCCAAGAGACCCAGTACTTC. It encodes CASSDRQLQETQYF.

The CDR3 DNA is TGTGCCAGCGGCCGAGAGGGACCGAATAATTCACCCCTCCACTTT. This codes for CASGREGPNNSPLHF. The chain is built from TRBV2 and TRBJ1-6; D is possibly TRBD1 (5 bases). This CDR3 has 15 amino acids. The germline CDR1 and CDR2 sequences are SNHLY and FYNNEI. Between the trimmed V and J ends, which lost 8 bases and 5 bases, there was a span of 16 bases.

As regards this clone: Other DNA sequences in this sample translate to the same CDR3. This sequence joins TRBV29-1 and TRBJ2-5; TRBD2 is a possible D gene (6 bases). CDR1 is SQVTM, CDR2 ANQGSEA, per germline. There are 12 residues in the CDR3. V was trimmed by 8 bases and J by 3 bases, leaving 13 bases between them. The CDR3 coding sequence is TGCAGCATCGGATTAGCGGAAGAGACCCAGTACTTC. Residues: CSIGLAEETQYF.